This TCR beta chain was sequenced for a study of OX40 agonist ivuxolimab in advanced cancers. Looking at the study overall: The dose-escalation cohort was roughly 83% male, with a mean age of around 60 years, ranging roughly 20 to 80.

Assay: immunoSEQ multiplex PCR; the TCRdb copy retains only in-frame clones and omits some. The repertoire holds approximately 100,000 clones, with around 85% as singletons. The CDR3 covers 13 residues. Germline CDR1 reads MDHEN; CDR2 reads SYDVKM. V was trimmed by 3 bases and J by 7 bases, leaving 10 bases between them. This clone was seen just once. This TCR came from an adult with an advanced solid tumor such as melanoma, head and neck, liver or kidney cancer. The sequencing used CD4+ or CD8+ T cells sorted from blood, collected in a trial of the OX40 agonist ivuxolimab. The chain has TRBV28 and TRBJ2-1, with no clear D. For the CDR3, the DNA is TGTGCCAGCAGTTTGGAAGCGAGGAATGAGCAGTTCTTC. It is translated as CASSLEARNEQFF.